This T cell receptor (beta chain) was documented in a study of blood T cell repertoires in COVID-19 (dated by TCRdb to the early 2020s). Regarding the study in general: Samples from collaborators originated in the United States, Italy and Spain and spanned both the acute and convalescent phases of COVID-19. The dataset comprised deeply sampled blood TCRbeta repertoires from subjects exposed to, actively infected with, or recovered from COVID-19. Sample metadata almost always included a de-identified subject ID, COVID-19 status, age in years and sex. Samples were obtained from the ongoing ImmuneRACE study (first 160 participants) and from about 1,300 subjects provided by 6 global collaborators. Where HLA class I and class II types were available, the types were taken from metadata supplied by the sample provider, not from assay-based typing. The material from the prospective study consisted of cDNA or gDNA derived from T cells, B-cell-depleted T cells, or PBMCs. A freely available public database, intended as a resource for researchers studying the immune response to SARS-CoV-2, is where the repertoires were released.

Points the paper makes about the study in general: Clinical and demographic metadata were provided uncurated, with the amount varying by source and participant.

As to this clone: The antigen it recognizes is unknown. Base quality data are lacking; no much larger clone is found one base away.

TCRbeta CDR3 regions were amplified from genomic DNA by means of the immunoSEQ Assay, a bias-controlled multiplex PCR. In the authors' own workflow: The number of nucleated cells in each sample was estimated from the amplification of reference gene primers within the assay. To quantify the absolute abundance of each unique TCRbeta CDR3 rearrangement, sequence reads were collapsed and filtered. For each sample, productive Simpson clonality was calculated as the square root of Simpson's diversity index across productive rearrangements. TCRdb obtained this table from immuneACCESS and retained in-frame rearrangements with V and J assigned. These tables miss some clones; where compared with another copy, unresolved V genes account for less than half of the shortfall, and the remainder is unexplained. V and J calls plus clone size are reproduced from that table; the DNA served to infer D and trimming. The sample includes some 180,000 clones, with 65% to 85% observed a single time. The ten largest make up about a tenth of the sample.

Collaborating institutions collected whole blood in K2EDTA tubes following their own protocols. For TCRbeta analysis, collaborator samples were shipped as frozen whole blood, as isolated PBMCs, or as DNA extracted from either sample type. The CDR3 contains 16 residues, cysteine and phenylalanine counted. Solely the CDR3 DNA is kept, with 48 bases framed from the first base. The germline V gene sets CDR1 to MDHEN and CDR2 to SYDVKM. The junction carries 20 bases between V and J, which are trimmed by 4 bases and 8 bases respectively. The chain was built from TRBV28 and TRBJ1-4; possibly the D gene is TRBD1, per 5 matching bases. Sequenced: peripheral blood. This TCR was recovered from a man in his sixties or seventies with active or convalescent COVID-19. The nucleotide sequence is TGTGCCAGCAGTTGGCGCCGGCGGCAGGGTGGAGAAAAACTGTTTTTT. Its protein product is CASSWRRRQGGEKLFF.